The present TCR beta chain was sequenced within a study of shared clonotypes between healthy human individuals. Only in-frame clones appear in the TCRdb table, and some are missing; sequencing was by immunoSEQ multiplex PCR. This sample has a few million clones, with around 90% found just once. The TCR sequence derives from a man younger than 35 in good health. Material: naive CD4+ T cells sorted from blood. The subset was: CD45RA+ positively selected.

This chain's CDR3 is CASSLDPGELETQYF. The CDR3 nucleotides read TGCGCCAGCAGCTTGGATCCAGGGGAACTTGAGACCCAGTACTTC. The V gene is TRBV5-1, the J gene TRBJ2-5; D perhaps matches TRBD1 (6 bases). The germline V and J ends were trimmed by 0 bases and 5 bases, with 14 bases remaining between them. The CDR3 covers 15 residues. CDR1 is SGHRS, CDR2 YFSETQ, per germline.